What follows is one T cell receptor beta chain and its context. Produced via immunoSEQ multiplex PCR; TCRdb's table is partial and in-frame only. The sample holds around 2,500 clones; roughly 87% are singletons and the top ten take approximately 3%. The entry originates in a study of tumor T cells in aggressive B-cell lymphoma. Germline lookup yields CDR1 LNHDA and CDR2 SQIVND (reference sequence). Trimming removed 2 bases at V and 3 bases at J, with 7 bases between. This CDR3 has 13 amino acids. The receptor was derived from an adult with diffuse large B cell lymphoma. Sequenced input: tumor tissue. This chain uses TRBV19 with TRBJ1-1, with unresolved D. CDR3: CASSIKQDTEAFF. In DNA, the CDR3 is TGTGCCAGTAGTATAAAGCAAGACACTGAAGCTTTCTTT. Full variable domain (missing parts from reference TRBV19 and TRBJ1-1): DGGITQSPKYLFRKEGQNVTLSCEQNLNHDAMYWYRQDPGQGLRLIYYSQIVNDFQKGDIAEGYSVSREKKESFPLTVTSAQKNPTAFYLCASSIKQDTEAFFGQGTRLTVV.